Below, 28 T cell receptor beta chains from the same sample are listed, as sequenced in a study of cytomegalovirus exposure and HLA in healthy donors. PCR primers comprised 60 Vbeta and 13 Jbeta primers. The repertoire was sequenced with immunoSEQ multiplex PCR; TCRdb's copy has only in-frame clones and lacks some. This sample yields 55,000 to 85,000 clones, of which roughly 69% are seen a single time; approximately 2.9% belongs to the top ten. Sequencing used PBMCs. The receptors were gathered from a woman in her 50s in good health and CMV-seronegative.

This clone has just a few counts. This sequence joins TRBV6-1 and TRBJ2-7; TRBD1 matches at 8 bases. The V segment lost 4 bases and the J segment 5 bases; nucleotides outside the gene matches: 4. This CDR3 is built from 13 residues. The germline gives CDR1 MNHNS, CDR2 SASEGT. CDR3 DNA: TGTGCCAGCAGTGCAGGGGGCTGGGACGAGCAGTACTTC. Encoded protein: CASSAGGWDEQYF.

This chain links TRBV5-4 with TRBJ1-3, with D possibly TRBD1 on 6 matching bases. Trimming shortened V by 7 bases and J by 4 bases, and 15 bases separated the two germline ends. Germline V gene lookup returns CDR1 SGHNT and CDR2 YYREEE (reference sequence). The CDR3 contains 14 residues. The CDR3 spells CASGETGAGNTIYF. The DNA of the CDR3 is TGTGCCAGCGGAGAGACAGGCGCCGGAAACACCATATATTTT.

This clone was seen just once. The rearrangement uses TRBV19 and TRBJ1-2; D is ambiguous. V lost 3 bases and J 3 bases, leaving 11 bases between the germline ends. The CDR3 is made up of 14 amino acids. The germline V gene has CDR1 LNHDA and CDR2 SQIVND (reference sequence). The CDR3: CASSIASAYYGYTF. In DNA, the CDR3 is TGTGCCAGTAGTATCGCCAGCGCGTACTATGGCTACACCTTC.

The CDR3 protein is CASRRGQHHEKLFF. The CDR3 nucleotides are TGTGCCAGCCGAAGGGGACAGCATCATGAAAAACTGTTTTTT. This rearrangement joins TRBV19 to TRBJ1-4, with 7 nucleotides matching TRBD1. The V gene's germline CDR1 is LNHDA and CDR2 SQIVND (reference sequence). The CDR3 runs to 14 residues. Losses at the gene ends were 9 bases for V and 6 bases for J; bases not matched to a gene: 10.

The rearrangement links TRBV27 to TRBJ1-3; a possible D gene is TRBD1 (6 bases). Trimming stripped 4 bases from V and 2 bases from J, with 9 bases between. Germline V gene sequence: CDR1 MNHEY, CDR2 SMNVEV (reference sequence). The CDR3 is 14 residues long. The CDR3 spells CASSSSGAGNTIYF. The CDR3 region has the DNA TGTGCCAGCAGTTCTTCAGGGGCTGGAAACACCATATATTTT.

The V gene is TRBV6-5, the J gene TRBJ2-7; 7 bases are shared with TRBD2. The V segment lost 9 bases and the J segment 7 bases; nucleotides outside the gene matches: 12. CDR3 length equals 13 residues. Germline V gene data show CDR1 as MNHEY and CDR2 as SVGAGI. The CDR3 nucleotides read TGTGCCAGTTGGGCTCGGGAGGTGGGTGAGCAGTACTTC. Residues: CASWAREVGEQYF.

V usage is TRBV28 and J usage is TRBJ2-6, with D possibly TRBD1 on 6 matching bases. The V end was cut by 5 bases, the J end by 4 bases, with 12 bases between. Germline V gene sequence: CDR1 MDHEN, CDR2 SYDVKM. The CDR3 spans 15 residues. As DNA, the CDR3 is TGTGCCAGCAGTCAGGCAGGGGACGGGGCCAACGTCCTGACTTTC. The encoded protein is CASSQAGDGANVLTF.

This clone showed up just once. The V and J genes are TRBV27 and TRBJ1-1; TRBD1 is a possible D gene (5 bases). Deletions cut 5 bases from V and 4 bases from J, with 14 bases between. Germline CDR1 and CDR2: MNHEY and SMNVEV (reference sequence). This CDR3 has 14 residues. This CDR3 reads CASSLRDGFTEAFF. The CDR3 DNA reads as TGTGCCAGCAGTCTCAGGGATGGGTTCACTGAAGCTTTCTTT.

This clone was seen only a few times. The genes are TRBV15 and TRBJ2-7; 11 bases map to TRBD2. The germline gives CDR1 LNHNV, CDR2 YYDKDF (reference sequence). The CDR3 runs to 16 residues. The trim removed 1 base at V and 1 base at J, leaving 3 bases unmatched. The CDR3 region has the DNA TGTGCCACCAGCAGAGGTGCTAGCGGGAGGTCCTACGAGCAGTACTTC. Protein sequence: CATSRGASGRSYEQYF.

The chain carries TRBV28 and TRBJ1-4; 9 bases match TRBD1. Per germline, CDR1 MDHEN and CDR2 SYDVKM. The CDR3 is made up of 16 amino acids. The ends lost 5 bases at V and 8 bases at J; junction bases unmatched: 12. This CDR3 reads CASSPPGQGYGEKLFF. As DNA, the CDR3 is TGTGCCAGCAGTCCGCCGGGACAGGGTTACGGCGAAAAACTGTTTTTT.

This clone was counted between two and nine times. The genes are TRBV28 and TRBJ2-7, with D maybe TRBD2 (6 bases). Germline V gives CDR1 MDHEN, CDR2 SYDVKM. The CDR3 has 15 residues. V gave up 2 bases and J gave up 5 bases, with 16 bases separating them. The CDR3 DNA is TGTGCCAGCAGTTTACCTTCGGCGGGACGCCACGAGCAGTACTTC. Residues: CASSLPSAGRHEQYF.

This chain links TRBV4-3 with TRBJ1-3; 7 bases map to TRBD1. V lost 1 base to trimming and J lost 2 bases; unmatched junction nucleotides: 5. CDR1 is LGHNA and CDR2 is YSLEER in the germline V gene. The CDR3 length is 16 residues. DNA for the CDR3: TGCGCCAGCAGCCAAGTAGGAACAGGGGCTGGAAACACCATATATTTT. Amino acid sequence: CASSQVGTGAGNTIYF.

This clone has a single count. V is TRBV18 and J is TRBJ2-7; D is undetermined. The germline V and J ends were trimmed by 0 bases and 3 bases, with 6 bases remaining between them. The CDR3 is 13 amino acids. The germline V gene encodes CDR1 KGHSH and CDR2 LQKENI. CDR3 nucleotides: TGTGCCAGCTCACCACCGTCTTTCTACGAGCAGTACTTC. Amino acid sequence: CASSPPSFYEQYF.

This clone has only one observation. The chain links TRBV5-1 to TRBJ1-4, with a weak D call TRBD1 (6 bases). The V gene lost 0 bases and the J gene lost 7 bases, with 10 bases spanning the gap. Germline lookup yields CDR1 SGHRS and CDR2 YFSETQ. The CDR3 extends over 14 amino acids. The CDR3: CASSLGTESEKLFF. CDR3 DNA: TGCGCCAGCAGCTTGGGGACAGAGAGTGAAAAACTGTTTTTT.

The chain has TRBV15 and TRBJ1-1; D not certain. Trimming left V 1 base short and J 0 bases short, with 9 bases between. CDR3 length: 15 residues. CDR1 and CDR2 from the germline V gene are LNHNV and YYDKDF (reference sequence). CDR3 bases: TGTGCCACCAGCAGAGGTCGGGTAATGAACACTGAAGCTTTCTTT. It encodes CATSRGRVMNTEAFF.

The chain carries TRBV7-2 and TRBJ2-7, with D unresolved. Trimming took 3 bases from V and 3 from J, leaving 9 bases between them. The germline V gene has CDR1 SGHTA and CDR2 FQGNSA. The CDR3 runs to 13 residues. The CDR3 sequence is CASSLERDYEQYF. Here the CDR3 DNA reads TGTGCCAGCAGCTTGGAGCGAGACTACGAGCAGTACTTC.

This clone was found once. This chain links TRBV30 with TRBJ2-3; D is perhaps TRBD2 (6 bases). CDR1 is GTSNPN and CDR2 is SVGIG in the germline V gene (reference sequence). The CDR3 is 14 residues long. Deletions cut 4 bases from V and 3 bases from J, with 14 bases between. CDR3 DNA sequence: TGTGCCTGGATCCCCGGACTACATACAGATACGCAGTATTTT. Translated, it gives CAWIPGLHTDTQYF. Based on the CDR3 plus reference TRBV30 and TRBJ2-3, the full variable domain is SQTIHQWPATLVQPVGSPLSLECTVEGTSNPNLYWYRQAAGRGLQLLFYSVGIGQISSEVPQNLSASRPQDRQFILSSKKLLLSDSGFYLCAWIPGLHTDTQYFGPGTRLTVL.

This CDR3 is CASSLMGQELRYGYTF. As DNA, the CDR3 is TGTGCCAGCAGTTTAATGGGACAGGAGCTTCGGTATGGCTACACCTTC. The chain employs TRBV27 and TRBJ1-2; 8 bases match TRBD1. The ends lost 2 bases at V and 5 bases at J; junction bases unmatched: 10. Per the germline V gene, CDR1 is MNHEY and CDR2 is SMNVEV (reference sequence). The CDR3 has 16 residues.

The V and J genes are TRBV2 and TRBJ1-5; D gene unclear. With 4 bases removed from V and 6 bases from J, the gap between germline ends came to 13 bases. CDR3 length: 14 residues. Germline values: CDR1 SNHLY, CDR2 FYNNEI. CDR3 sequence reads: CASSVEGPSQPQHF. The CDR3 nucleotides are TGTGCCAGCAGTGTGGAGGGCCCCAGTCAGCCCCAGCATTTT. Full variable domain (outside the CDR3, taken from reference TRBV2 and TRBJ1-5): EPEVTQTPSHQVTQMGQEVILRCVPISNHLYFYWYRQILGQKVEFLVSFYNNEISEKSEIFDDQFSVERPDGSNFTLKIRSTKLEDSAMYFCASSVEGPSQPQHFGDGTRLSIL.

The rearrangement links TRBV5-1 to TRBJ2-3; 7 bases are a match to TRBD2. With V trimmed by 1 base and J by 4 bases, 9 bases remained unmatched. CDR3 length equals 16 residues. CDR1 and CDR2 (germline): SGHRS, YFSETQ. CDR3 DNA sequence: TGCGCCAGCAGCTTGTCCTCTAGCGGCGGGGCAGATACGCAGTATTTT. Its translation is CASSLSSSGGADTQYF. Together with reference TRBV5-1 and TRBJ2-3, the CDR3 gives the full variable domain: KAGVTQTPRYLIKTRGQQVTLSCSPISGHRSVSWYQQTPGQGLQFLFEYFSETQRNKGNFPGRFSGRQFSNSRSEMNVSTLELGDSALYLCASSLSSSGGADTQYFGPGTRLTVL.

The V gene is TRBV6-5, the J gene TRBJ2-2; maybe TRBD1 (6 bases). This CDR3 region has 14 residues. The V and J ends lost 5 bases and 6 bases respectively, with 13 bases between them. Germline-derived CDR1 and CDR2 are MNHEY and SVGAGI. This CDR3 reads CASSRTAVPGELFF. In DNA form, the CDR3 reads TGTGCCAGCAGTAGGACAGCTGTTCCCGGGGAGCTGTTTTTT.

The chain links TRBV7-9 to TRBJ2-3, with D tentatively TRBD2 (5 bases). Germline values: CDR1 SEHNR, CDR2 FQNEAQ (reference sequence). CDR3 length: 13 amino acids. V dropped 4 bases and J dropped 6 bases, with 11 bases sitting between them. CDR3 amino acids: CASSSDSGDTQYF. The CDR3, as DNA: TGTGCCAGCAGCTCAGATTCGGGGGATACGCAGTATTTT.

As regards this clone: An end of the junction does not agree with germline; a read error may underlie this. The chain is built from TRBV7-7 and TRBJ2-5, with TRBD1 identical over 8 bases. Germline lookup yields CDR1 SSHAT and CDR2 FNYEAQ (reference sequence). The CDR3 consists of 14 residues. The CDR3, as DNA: TGTGCTAGCAGCAACACAGGGGGGCAAGAGACCCAGTACTTC. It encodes CASSNTGGQETQYF.

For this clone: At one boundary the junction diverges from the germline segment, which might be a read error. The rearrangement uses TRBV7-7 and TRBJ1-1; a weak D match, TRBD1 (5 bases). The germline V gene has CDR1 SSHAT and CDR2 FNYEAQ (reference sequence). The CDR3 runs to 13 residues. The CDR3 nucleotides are TGTGCTAGCAGCTTAGGGGCGAACACTGAAGCTTTCTTT. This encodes CASSLGANTEAFF.

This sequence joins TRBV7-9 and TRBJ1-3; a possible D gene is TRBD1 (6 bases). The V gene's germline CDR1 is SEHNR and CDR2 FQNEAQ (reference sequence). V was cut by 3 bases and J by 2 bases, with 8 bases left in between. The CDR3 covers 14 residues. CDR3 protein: CASSFTGTGNTIYF. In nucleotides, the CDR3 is TGTGCCAGCAGCTTTACAGGGACTGGAAACACCATATATTTT. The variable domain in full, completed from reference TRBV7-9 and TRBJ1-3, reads DTGVSQNPRHKITKRGQNVTFRCDPISEHNRLYWYRQTLGQGPEFLTYFQNEAQLEKSRLLSDRFSAERPKGSFSTLEIQRTEQGDSAMYLCASSFTGTGNTIYFGEGSWLTVV.

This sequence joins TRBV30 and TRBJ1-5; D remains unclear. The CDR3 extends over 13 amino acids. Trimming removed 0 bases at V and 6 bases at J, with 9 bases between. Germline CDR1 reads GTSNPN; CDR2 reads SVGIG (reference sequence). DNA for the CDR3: TGTGCCTGGAGTGTACCCGGAGTTCAGCCCCAGCATTTT. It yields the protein CAWSVPGVQPQHF.

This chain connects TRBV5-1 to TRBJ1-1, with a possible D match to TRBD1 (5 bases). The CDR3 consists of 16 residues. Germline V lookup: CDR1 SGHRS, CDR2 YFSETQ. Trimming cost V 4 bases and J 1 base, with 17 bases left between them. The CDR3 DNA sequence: TGCGCCAGCAGCCGAGACACCGGGGGGTGGAACACTGAAGCTTTCTTT. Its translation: CASSRDTGGWNTEAFF.

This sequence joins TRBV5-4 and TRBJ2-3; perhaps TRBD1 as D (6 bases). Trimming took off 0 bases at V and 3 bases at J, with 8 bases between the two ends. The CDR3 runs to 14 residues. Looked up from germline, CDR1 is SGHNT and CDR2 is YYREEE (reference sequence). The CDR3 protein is CASSLGGQTDTQYF. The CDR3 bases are TGTGCCAGCAGCTTGGGCGGACAGACAGATACGCAGTATTTT.